Shown below are 2 T cell receptor beta chains from a single sample sequenced in a study of blood T cell repertoires in COVID-19. The assay was immunoSEQ multiplex PCR, and TCRdb's table has in-frame clones only and misses some. Among some 83,000 clones, around 88% were seen once, and the ten largest hold 7.5% to 9.5%. Sequenced material: peripheral blood. Source of these receptors: a man in his fifties with active COVID-19.

V usage is TRBV28 and J usage is TRBJ1-1, with TRBD1 identical over 9 bases. From germline, CDR1 is MDHEN and CDR2 SYDVKM. This CDR3 region has 15 residues. V was pared by 11 bases and J by 6 bases, with 16 bases of the junction left unmatched. CDR3 protein: CAGGPGTGRRAEAFF. In nucleotides, the CDR3 is TGTGCCGGGGGTCCCGGGACAGGGAGGAGGGCTGAAGCTTTCTTT. The complete variable domain, with remaining parts taken from reference TRBV28 and TRBJ1-1, reads DVKVTQSSRYLVKRTGEKVFLECVQDMDHENMFWYRQDPGLGLRLIYFSYDVKMKEKGDIPEGYSVSREKKERFSLILESASTNQTSMYLCAGGPGTGRRAEAFFGQGTRLTVV.

This chain connects TRBV7-2 to TRBJ1-5; TRBD1 is a possible D gene (6 bases). Germline V gene data show CDR1 as SGHTA and CDR2 as FQGNSA. CDR3 length equals 16 residues. Trimming took 1 base from V and 0 from J, leaving 10 bases between them. The CDR3 sequence is CASSLVRGASNQPQHF. The CDR3 nucleotides read TGTGCCAGCAGCTTAGTCCGGGGGGCTAGCAATCAGCCCCAGCATTTT. Filled out from reference TRBV7-2 and TRBJ1-5, the complete variable domain reads GAGVSQSPSNKVTEKGKDVELRCDPISGHTALYWYRQSLGQGLEFLIYFQGNSAPDKSGLPSDRFSAERTGGSVSTLTIQRTQQEDSAVYLCASSLVRGASNQPQHFGDGTRLSIL.